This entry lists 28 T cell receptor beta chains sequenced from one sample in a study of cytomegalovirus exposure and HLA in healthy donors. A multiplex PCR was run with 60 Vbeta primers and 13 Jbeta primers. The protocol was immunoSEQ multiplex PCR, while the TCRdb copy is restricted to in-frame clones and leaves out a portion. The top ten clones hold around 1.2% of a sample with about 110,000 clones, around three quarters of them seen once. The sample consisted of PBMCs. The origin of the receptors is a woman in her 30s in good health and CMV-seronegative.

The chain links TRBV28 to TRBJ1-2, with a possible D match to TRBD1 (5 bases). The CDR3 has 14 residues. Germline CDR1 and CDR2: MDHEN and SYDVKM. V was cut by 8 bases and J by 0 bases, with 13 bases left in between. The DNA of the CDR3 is TGTGCCAGCGAATCTGTAGGGGCTAACTATGGCTACACCTTC. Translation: CASESVGANYGYTF.

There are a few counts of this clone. CDR3 bases: TGTGCCAGCAGCTCCCAGGGGGGAATCACTGAAGCTTTCTTT. Its translation is CASSSQGGITEAFF. The gene calls are TRBV7-2 and TRBJ1-1, with TRBD1 matching 7 bases. The germline V gene encodes CDR1 SGHTA and CDR2 FQGNSA. The junction had 6 bases not matched to a gene; V was cut back by 4 bases and J by 4 bases. The CDR3 has 14 amino acids.

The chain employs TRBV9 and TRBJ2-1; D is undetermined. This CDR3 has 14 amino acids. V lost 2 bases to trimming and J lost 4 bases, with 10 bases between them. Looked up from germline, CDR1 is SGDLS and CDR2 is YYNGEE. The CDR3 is CASSVGLTYNEQFF. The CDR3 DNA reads TGTGCCAGCAGCGTTGGGCTCACTTACAATGAGCAGTTCTTC.

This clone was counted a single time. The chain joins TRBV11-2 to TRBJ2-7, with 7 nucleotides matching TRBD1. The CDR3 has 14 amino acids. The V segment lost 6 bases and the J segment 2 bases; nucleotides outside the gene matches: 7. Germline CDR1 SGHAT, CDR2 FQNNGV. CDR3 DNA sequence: TGTGCCAGCAGGGACTCGGGACAGACCTACGAGCAGTACTTC. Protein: CASRDSGQTYEQYF.

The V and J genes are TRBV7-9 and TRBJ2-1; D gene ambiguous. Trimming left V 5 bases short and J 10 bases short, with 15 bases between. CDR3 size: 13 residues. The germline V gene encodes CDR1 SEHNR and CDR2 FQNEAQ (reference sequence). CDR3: CASSPLGRAEQFF. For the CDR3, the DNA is TGTGCCAGCAGCCCCCTGGGTCGAGCGGAGCAGTTCTTC. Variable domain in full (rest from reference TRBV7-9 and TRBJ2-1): DTGVSQNPRHKITKRGQNVTFRCDPISEHNRLYWYRQTLGQGPEFLTYFQNEAQLEKSRLLSDRFSAERPKGSFSTLEIQRTEQGDSAMYLCASSPLGRAEQFFGPGTRLTVL.

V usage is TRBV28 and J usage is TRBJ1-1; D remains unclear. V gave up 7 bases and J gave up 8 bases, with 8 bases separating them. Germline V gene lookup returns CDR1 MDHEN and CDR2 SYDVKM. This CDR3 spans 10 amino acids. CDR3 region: CASTGGEAFF. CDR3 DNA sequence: TGTGCCAGCACCGGCGGGGAAGCTTTCTTT.

The CDR3 region is CASSFSLNTEAFF. CDR3 DNA sequence: TGTGCCAGCAGCTTTAGTTTAAACACTGAAGCTTTCTTT. The chain links TRBV13 to TRBJ1-1; no reliable D call. The CDR3 extends over 13 amino acids. V lost 3 bases and J lost 2, with 7 bases in between. Germline values: CDR1 PRHDT, CDR2 FYEKMQ (reference sequence). Looking up the rest from reference TRBV13 and TRBJ1-1 gives the full variable domain: AAGVIQSPRHLIKEKRETATLKCYPIPRHDTVYWYQQGPGQDPQFLISFYEKMQSDKGSIPDRFSAQQFSDYHSELNMSSLELGDSALYFCASSFSLNTEAFFGQGTRLTVV.

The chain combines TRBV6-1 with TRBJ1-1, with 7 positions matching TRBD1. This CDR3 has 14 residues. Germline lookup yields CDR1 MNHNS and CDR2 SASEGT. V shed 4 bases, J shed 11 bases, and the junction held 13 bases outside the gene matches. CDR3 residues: CASSGSGTARAAFF. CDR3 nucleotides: TGTGCCAGCAGTGGTAGTGGGACAGCCCGGGCTGCTTTCTTT.

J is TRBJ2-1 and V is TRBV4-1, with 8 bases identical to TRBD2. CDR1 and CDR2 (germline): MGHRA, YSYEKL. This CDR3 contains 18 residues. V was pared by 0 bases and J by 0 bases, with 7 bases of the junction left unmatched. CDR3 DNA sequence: TGCGCCAGCAGCCAAGAAATAGCGGGGATGAGCTCCTACAATGAGCAGTTCTTC. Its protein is CASSQEIAGMSSYNEQFF.

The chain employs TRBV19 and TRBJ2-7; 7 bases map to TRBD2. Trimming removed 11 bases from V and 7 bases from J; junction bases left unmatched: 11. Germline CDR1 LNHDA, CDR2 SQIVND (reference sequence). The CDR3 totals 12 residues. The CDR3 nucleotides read TGTGCCGTTTCAGCGGGACGAGGGGAGCAGTACTTC. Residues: CAVSAGRGEQYF.

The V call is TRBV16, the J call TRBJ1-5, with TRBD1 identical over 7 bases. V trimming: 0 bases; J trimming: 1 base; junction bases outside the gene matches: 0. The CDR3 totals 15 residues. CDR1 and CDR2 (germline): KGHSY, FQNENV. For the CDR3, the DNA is TGTGCCAGCAGCCAATCGACAGGGAGCAATCAGCCCCAGCATTTT. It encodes CASSQSTGSNQPQHF.

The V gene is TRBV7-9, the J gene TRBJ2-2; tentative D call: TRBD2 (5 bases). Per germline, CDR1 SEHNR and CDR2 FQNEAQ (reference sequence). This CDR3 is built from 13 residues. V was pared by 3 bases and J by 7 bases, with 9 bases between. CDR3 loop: CASSFAGVGELFF. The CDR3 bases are TGTGCCAGCAGCTTTGCCGGGGTCGGGGAGCTGTTTTTT.

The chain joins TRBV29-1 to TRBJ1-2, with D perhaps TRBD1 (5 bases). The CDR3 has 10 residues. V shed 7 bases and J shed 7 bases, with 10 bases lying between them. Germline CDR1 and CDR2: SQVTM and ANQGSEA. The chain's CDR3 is CSAAGSGYTF. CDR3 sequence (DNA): TGCAGCGCAGCAGGGTCTGGCTACACCTTC.

The CDR3 DNA reads as TGCGCCAGCAGCGGAGGGGACAGGGTCCATGATCACACCTTC. The encoded protein is CASSGGDRVHDHTF. The J gene is TRBJ1-2, the V gene TRBV5-1, with TRBD1 identical over 9 bases. Trimming took 4 bases from V and 12 from J; bases not matched to a gene: 13. This CDR3 has 14 residues. Germline assignment: CDR1 SGHRS and CDR2 YFSETQ.

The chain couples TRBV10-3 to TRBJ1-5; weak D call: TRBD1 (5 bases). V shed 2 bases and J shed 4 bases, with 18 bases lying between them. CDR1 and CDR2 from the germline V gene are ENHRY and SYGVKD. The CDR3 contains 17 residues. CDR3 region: CAISEKGGRGSNQPQHF. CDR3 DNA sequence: TGTGCCATCAGTGAGAAGGGTGGTAGGGGAAGTAATCAGCCCCAGCATTTT.

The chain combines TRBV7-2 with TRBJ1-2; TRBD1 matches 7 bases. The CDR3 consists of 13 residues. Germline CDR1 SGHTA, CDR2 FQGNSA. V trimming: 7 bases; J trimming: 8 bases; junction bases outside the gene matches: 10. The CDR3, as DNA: TGTGCCAGCAACTCGGGACAGTGGAAGGGCTACACCTTC. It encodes CASNSGQWKGYTF.

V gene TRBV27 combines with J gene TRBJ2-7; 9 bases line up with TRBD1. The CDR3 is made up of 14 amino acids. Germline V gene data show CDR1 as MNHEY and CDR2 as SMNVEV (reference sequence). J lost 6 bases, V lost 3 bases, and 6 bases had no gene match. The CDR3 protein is CASSFGTGNREQYF. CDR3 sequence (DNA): TGTGCCAGCAGTTTCGGGACAGGGAACCGCGAGCAGTACTTC.

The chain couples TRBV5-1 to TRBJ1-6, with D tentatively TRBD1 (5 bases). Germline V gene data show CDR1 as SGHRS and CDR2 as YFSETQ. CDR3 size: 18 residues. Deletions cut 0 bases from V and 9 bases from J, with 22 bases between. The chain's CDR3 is CASSLVTAAGWISSPLHF. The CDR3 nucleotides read TGCGCCAGCAGCTTGGTCACGGCGGCAGGGTGGATTAGTTCACCCCTCCACTTT.

The CDR3 DNA sequence: TGTGCCAGCAGTTTTCACGATGCAGGCTACTCCACCATATATTTT. Protein product: CASSFHDAGYSTIYF. This rearrangement joins TRBV2 to TRBJ1-3; no reliable D call. V was trimmed by 5 bases and J by 9 bases, leaving 20 bases between them. CDR1 is SNHLY and CDR2 is FYNNEI in the germline V gene. The CDR3 covers 15 residues. Full variable domain (remainder filled in from reference TRBV2 and TRBJ1-3): EPEVTQTPSHQVTQMGQEVILRCVPISNHLYFYWYRQILGQKVEFLVSFYNNEISEKSEIFDDQFSVERPDGSNFTLKIRSTKLEDSAMYFCASSFHDAGYSTIYFGEGSWLTVV.

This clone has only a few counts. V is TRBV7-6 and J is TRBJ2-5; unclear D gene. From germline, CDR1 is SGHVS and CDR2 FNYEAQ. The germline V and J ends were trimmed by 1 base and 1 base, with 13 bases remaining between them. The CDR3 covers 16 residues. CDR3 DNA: TGTGCCAGCAGCTTAGGGTTCCGGTCCCTCCAAGAGACCCAGTACTTC. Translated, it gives CASSLGFRSLQETQYF.

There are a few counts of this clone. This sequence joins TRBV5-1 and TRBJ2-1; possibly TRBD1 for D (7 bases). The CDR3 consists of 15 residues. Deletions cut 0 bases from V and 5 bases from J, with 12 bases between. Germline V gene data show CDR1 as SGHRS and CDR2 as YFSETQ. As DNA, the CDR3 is TGCGCCAGCAGCTTGGGTCGCGGGACAGACAATGAGCAGTTCTTC. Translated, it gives CASSLGRGTDNEQFF. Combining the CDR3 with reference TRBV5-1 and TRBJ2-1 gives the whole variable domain KAGVTQTPRYLIKTRGQQVTLSCSPISGHRSVSWYQQTPGQGLQFLFEYFSETQRNKGNFPGRFSGRQFSNSRSEMNVSTLELGDSALYLCASSLGRGTDNEQFFGPGTRLTVL.

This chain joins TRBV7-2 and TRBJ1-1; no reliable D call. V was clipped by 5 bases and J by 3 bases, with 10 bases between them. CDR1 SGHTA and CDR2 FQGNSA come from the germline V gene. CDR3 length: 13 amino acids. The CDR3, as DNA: TGTGCCAGCAGCCAGGCGAGGGACACTGAAGCTTTCTTT. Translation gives CASSQARDTEAFF.

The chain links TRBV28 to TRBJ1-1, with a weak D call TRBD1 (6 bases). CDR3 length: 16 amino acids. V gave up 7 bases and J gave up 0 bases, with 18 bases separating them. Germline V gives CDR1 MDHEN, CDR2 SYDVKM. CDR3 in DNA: TGTGCCAGCACTATAGGGGGTACTCACTTGAACACTGAAGCTTTCTTT. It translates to CASTIGGTHLNTEAFF.

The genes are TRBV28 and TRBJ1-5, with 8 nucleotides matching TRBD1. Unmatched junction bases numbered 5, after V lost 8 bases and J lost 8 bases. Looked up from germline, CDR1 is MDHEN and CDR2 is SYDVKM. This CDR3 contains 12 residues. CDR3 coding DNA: TGTGCCAGCCACAGGGGGGGGGAGCCCCAGCATTTT. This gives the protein CASHRGGEPQHF.

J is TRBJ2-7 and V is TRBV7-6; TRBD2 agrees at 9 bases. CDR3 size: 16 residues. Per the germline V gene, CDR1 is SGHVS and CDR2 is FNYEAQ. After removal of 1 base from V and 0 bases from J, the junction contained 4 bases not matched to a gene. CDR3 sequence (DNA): TGTGCCAGCAGCTTAGGGGGAGCGGGGGGCTCCTACGAGCAGTACTTC. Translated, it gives CASSLGGAGGSYEQYF.

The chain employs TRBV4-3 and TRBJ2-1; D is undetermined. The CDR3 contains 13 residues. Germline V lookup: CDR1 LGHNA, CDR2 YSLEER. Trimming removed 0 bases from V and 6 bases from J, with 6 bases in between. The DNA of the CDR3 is TGCGCCAGCAGCCAAGATGTAATCAATGAGCAGTTCTTC. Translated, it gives CASSQDVINEQFF.

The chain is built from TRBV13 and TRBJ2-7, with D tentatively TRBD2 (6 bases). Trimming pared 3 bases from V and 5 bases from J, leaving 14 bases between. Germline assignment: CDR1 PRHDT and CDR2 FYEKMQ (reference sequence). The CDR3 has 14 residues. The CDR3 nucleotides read TGTGCCAGCAGCTTGGAGGGGACCCCCAACGAGCAGTACTTC. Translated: CASSLEGTPNEQYF.

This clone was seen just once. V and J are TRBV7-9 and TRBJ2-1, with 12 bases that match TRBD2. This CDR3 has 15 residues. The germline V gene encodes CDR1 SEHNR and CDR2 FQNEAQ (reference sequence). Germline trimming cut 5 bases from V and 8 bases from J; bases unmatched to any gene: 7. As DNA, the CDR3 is TGTGCCAGCAGCCAGACTAGCGGGAGTTTCGATGAGCAGTTCTTC. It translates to CASSQTSGSFDEQFF.